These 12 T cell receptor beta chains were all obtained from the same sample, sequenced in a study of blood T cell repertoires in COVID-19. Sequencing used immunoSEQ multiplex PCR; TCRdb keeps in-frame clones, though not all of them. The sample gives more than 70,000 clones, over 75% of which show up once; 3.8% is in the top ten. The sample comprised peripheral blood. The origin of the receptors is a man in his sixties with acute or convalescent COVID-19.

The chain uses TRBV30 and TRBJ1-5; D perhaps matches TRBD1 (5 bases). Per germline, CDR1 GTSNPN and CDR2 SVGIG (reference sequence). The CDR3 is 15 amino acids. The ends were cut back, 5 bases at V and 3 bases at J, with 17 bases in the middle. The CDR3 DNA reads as TGTGCCTGGGCTGAGGACAAGGGCTCCAATCAGCCCCAGCATTTT. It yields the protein CAWAEDKGSNQPQHF.

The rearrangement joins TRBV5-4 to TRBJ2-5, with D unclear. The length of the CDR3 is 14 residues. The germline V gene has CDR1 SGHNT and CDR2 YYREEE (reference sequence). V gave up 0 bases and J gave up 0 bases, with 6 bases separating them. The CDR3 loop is CASSLDPDQETQYF. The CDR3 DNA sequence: TGTGCCAGCAGCTTGGACCCGGACCAAGAGACCCAGTACTTC.

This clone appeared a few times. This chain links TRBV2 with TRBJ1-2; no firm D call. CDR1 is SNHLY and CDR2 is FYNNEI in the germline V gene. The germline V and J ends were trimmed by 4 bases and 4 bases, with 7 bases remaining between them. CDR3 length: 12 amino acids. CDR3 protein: CASSGEVYGYTF. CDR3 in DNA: TGTGCCAGCAGTGGCGAGGTCTATGGCTACACCTTC. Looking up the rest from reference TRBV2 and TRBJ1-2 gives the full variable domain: EPEVTQTPSHQVTQMGQEVILRCVPISNHLYFYWYRQILGQKVEFLVSFYNNEISEKSEIFDDQFSVERPDGSNFTLKIRSTKLEDSAMYFCASSGEVYGYTFGSGTRLTVV.

The CDR3: CSVGEGRNEQFF. The CDR3 coding sequence is TGCAGCGTTGGGGAGGGGAGGAATGAGCAGTTCTTC. The J gene is TRBJ2-1, the V gene TRBV29-1; 7 bases agree with TRBD2. The CDR3 spans 12 residues. V lost 4 bases and J lost 7; bases outside the gene matches: 4. CDR1 and CDR2 (germline): SQVTM, ANQGSEA.

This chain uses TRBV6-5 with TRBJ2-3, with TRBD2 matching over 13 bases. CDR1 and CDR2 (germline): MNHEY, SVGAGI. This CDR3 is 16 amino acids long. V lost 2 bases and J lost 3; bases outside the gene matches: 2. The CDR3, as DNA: TGTGCCAGCAGTTACCAGGGACTAGCGGGGACAGATACGCAGTATTTT. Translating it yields CASSYQGLAGTDTQYF.

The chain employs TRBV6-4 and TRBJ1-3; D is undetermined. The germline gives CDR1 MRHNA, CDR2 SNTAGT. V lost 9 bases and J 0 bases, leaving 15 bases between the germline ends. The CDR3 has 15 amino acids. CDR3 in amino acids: CARFLLGTSGNTIYF. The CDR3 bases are TGTGCCAGATTCCTACTGGGCACCTCTGGAAACACCATATATTTT.

CDR3 nucleotides: TGTGCCAGCAGCGACAGGTTTTCACCCCTCCACTTT. It is translated as CASSDRFSPLHF. V usage is TRBV3-1 (or the pseudogene TRBV3-2) and J usage is TRBJ1-6; D might be TRBD1 (6 bases). The CDR3 spans 12 residues. V lost 5 bases, J lost 9 bases, and 8 bases lay in between. CDR1 is LGHDT and CDR2 is YNNKEL in the germline V gene (reference sequence).

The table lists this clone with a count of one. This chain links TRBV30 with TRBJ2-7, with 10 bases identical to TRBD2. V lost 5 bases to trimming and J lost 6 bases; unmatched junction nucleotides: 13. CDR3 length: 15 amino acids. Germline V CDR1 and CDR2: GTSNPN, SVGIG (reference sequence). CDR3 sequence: CAWDPGTSDGGEQYF. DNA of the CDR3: TGTGCCTGGGATCCCGGGACTAGCGACGGTGGCGAGCAGTACTTC. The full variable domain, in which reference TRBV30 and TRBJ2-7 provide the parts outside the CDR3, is SQTIHQWPATLVQPVGSPLSLECTVEGTSNPNLYWYRQAAGRGLQLLFYSVGIGQISSEVPQNLSASRPQDRQFILSSKKLLLSDSGFYLCAWDPGTSDGGEQYFGPGTRLTVT.

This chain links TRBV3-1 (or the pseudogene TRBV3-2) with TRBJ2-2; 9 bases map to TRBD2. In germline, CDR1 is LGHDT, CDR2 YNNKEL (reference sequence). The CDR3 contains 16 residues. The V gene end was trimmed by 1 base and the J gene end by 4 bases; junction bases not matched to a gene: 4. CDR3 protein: CASSQGSGSVTGELFF. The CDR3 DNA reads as TGTGCCAGCAGCCAAGGTAGCGGGAGTGTCACCGGGGAGCTGTTTTTT.

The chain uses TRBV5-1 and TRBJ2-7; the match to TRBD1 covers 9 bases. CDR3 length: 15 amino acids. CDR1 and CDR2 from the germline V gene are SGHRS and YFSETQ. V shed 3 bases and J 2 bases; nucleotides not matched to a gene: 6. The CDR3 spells CASSSTGTGTYEQYF. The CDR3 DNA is TGCGCCAGCAGCTCCACCGGGACAGGGACCTACGAGCAGTACTTC.

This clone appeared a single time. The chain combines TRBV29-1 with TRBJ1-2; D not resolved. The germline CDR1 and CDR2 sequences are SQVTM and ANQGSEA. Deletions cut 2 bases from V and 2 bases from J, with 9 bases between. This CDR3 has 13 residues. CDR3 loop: CSVESGPNYGYTF. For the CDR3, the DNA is TGCAGCGTTGAAAGTGGCCCGAACTATGGCTACACCTTC. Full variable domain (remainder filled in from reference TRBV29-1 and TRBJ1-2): SAVISQKPSRDICQRGTSLTIQCQVDSQVTMMFWYRQQPGQSLTLIATANQGSEATYESGFVIDKFPISRPNLTFSTLTVSNMSPEDSSIYLCSVESGPNYGYTFGSGTRLTVV.

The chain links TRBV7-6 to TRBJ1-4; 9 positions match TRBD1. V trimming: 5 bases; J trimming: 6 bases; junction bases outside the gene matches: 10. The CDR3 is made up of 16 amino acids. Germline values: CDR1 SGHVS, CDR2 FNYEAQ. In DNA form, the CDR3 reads TGTGCCAGCAGCGCAAGTTACAGGGGGCAGGATGAAAAACTGTTTTTT. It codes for CASSASYRGQDEKLFF. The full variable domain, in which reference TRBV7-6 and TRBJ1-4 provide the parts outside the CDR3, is GAGVSQSPRYKVTKRGQDVALRCDPISGHVSLYWYRQALGQGPEFLTYFNYEAQQDKSGLPNDRFSAERPEGSISTLTIQRTEQRDSAMYRCASSASYRGQDEKLFFGSGTQLSVL.